Listed below are T cell receptor beta chains from one sample, sequenced in a study of cytomegalovirus exposure and HLA in healthy donors. TCRdb's table, derived via immunoSEQ multiplex PCR, lists solely in-frame clones and lacks some. The data hold approximately 130,000 clones, with approximately 87% observed a single time. Sequenced material: PBMCs. These receptors were obtained from a man between 40 and 49 years old in good health and CMV-seronegative. The CDR3 runs from the conserved cysteine through the conserved F or W. D genes are given only for firm matches. Clone sizes are given selectively: once, few, many, or a class where the clone is expanded.

clone size | D gene | J gene | V gene | CDR3 DNA | CDR3 protein
. | TRBD1 | TRBJ2-1 | TRBV5-6 | TGTGCCAGCAGCTCGCCAGGACAGGAAAATTACAATGAGCAGTTCTTC | CASSSPGQENYNEQFF
. | TRBD2 | TRBJ2-1 | TRBV29-1 | TGCAGCGTTGAACCGGAGCGGGAAAGCGATGAGCAGTTCTTC | CSVEPERESDEQFF
. | TRBD2 | TRBJ2-1 | TRBV7-8 | TGTGCCAGCAGCCCGGGACTAGCGGGTGGCTCCTACAATGAGCAGTTCTTC | CASSPGLAGGSYNEQFF
once | TRBD1 | TRBJ2-2 | TRBV5-1 | TGCGCCAGCAGCCCACAGGGGGACACCGGGGAGCTGTTTTTT | CASSPQGDTGELFF
. | TRBD1 | TRBJ2-7 | TRBV6-1 | TGTGCCAGCAGACCCGGGACAGGGAGCTCCTACGAGCAGTACTTC | CASRPGTGSSYEQYF
. | TRBD1 | TRBJ1-4 | TRBV9 | TGTGCCAGCAGCGCCGGGACAGGAGGTGAAAAACTGTTTTTT | CASSAGTGGEKLFF
once | . | TRBJ2-2 | TRBV4-1 | TGCGCCAGCAGCCAAGAGGTAGCGGATTACGGGGAGCTGTTTTTT | CASSQEVADYGELFF
. | . | TRBJ2-3 | TRBV19 | TGTGCCAGTAGTAGTGTCTCTAATACGCAGTATTTT | CASSSVSNTQYF
. | TRBD1 | TRBJ1-2 | TRBV7-9 | TGTGCCAGCAGCCCCACCGGGACAGGGGGCTTAGTTGGCTACACCTTC | CASSPTGTGGLVGYTF
. | . | TRBJ2-1 | TRBV28 | TGTGCCAGCAGTTTGCCGGGGTTCAACAATGAGCAGTTCTTC | CASSLPGFNNEQFF
. | . | TRBJ2-5 | TRBV5-5 | TGTGCCAGCAGCTTCGTGAGGGTACAAGAGACCCAGTACTTC | CASSFVRVQETQYF
. | TRBD1 | TRBJ2-1 | TRBV6-5 | TGTGCCAGCAGTTTTCGGCAGGGGGCCACCTACAATGAGCAGTTCTTC | CASSFRQGATYNEQFF
. | TRBD1 | TRBJ2-7 | TRBV28 | TGTGCCAGCAGCCCCTCCGGGACAGGGGCCCCCTACGAGCAGTACTTC | CASSPSGTGAPYEQYF
. | . | TRBJ2-6 | TRBV29-1 | TGCAGCGTTTACGGGGGTGCTGGGGCCAACGTCCTGACTTTC | CSVYGGAGANVLTF
. | TRBD2 | TRBJ2-7 | TRBV6-6 | TGTGCCAGCCGCCGCGGACTAGCGGGGTCCTACGAGCAGTACTTC | CASRRGLAGSYEQYF
once | . | TRBJ2-5 | TRBV7-9 | TGTGCCAGCAGTTTTGGGGGGGGCGGAGATCAAGAGACCCAGTACTTC | CASSFGGGGDQETQYF